The rows below give T cell receptor beta chains drawn from one sample of a study of T cells after yellow fever vaccination. TCRdb re-called the 5' RACE reads with MiXCR, one entry per CDR3 protein. The sample has under 200,000 distinct CDR3 sequences; about 7% are singletons. Sequencing was performed on CD4+ T cells sorted from PBMCs, taken more than 4 days after the first yellow fever vaccination. These receptors all come from a man aged 18 to 35 who received the YFV17D yellow fever vaccine. Each CDR3 is given with its conserved first and last residue. The order of the fields is CDR3 protein, CDR3 DNA, V gene, D gene, clone size, J gene. D genes are given only for firm matches. Some rows mark clone size as missing; the rest say once, few, many or name a class of expanded clone.

cdr3_aa: CSARDLLWGTNEKLFF; cdr3_nt: TGCAGTGCTAGAGATCTATTGTGGGGGACTAATGAAAAACTGTTTTTT; v_call: TRBV20-1; d_call: .; clone_size: few; j_call: TRBJ1-4
cdr3_aa: CASSQIGTDTQYF; cdr3_nt: TGCGCCAGCAGCCAAATTGGCACAGATACGCAGTATTTT; v_call: TRBV4-3; d_call: .; clone_size: many; j_call: TRBJ2-3
cdr3_aa: CASSLMGQGAEEQYF; cdr3_nt: TGCGCCAGCAGCCTCATGGGACAGGGGGCGGAAGAGCAGTACTTC; v_call: TRBV5-1; d_call: TRBD1; clone_size: few; j_call: TRBJ2-7
cdr3_aa: CASSFSGFSNQPQHF; cdr3_nt: TGTGCCAGCAGTTTCTCCGGATTCTCTAATCAGCCCCAGCATTTT; v_call: TRBV12-3/TRBV12-4; d_call: .; clone_size: many; j_call: TRBJ1-5
cdr3_aa: CSARAQGVGGGTDTQYF; cdr3_nt: TGCAGTGCTAGAGCTCAGGGAGTAGGGGGGGGCACAGATACGCAGTATTTT; v_call: TRBV20-1; d_call: .; clone_size: .; j_call: TRBJ2-3
cdr3_aa: CSVTRDSGANVLTF; cdr3_nt: TGCAGCGTTACACGGGACTCTGGGGCCAACGTCCTGACTTTC; v_call: TRBV29-1; d_call: .; clone_size: .; j_call: TRBJ2-6
cdr3_aa: CASSWEGVRAGVTNEKLFF; cdr3_nt: TGCGCCAGCAGCTGGGAGGGGGTGCGTGCAGGTGTAACTAATGAAAAACTGTTTTTT; v_call: TRBV5-1; d_call: .; clone_size: few; j_call: TRBJ1-4
cdr3_aa: CASSYHGQVNSPLHF; cdr3_nt: TGTGCCAGCAGTTACCACGGACAGGTGAATTCACCCCTCCACTTT; v_call: TRBV6-5; d_call: TRBD1; clone_size: many; j_call: TRBJ1-6
cdr3_aa: CASSPGRAEETQYF; cdr3_nt: TGTGCCAGCTCACCAGGCCGGGCTGAAGAGACCCAGTACTTC; v_call: TRBV18; d_call: .; clone_size: many; j_call: TRBJ2-5
cdr3_aa: CASSPDGARLRSAFNYGYTF; cdr3_nt: TGTGCCAGCTCACCGGACGGAGCACGCCTGAGATCAGCTTTTAACTATGGCTACACCTTC; v_call: TRBV18; d_call: .; clone_size: .; j_call: TRBJ1-2
cdr3_aa: CASSPLPGDTQYF; cdr3_nt: TGCGCCAGCAGCCCCTTACCGGGGGATACGCAGTATTTT; v_call: TRBV5-1; d_call: .; clone_size: many; j_call: TRBJ2-3
cdr3_aa: CASRAFSNEQFF; cdr3_nt: TGTGCCAGCAGGGCTTTTTCAAATGAGCAGTTCTTC; v_call: TRBV6-6; d_call: .; clone_size: many; j_call: TRBJ2-1
cdr3_aa: CASSQGPGGQYF; cdr3_nt: TGCGCCAGCAGCCAAGGCCCCGGGGGCCAGTACTTC; v_call: TRBV4-3; d_call: .; clone_size: .; j_call: TRBJ2-5
cdr3_aa: CASSNHRDGNTEAFF; cdr3_nt: TGTGCCAGCAGTAACCATCGGGACGGGAACACTGAAGCTTTCTTT; v_call: TRBV6-2/TRBV6-3; d_call: .; clone_size: many; j_call: TRBJ1-1
cdr3_aa: CASSLSGTGIRSRAFF; cdr3_nt: TGTGCCAGCAGTTTATCCGGGACAGGGATTAGGTCTAGGGCTTTCTTT; v_call: TRBV27; d_call: TRBD1; clone_size: many; j_call: TRBJ1-1
cdr3_aa: CASSLLAGEQFF; cdr3_nt: TGTGCCAGCAGCTTACTAGCGGGCGAGCAGTTCTTC; v_call: TRBV7-8; d_call: TRBD2; clone_size: .; j_call: TRBJ2-1
cdr3_aa: CATSDRQGRGYTF; cdr3_nt: TGTGCCACCAGTGATCGACAGGGCCGCGGCTACACCTTC; v_call: TRBV24-1; d_call: TRBD1; clone_size: many; j_call: TRBJ1-2
cdr3_aa: CACFSPSGANVLTF; cdr3_nt: TGTGCCTGTTTCAGTCCCTCTGGGGCCAACGTCCTGACTTTC; v_call: TRBV6-2/TRBV6-3; d_call: .; clone_size: .; j_call: TRBJ2-6
cdr3_aa: CASSPQQETQYF; cdr3_nt: TGTGCCAGCTCACCACAGCAAGAGACCCAGTACTTC; v_call: TRBV18; d_call: .; clone_size: many; j_call: TRBJ2-5
cdr3_aa: CASSLAGAGDEAFF; cdr3_nt: TGCGCCAGCAGCTTGGCGGGAGCCGGAGATGAAGCTTTCTTT; v_call: TRBV5-1; d_call: .; clone_size: .; j_call: TRBJ1-1
cdr3_aa: CASSFVGASETQYF; cdr3_nt: TGTGCCAGCAGTTTCGTAGGTGCGAGTGAGACCCAGTACTTC; v_call: TRBV12-3/TRBV12-4; d_call: .; clone_size: many; j_call: TRBJ2-5
cdr3_aa: CASSRTSGNEQFF; cdr3_nt: TGTGCCAGCAGCCGGACTAGCGGAAATGAGCAGTTCTTC; v_call: TRBV7-2; d_call: TRBD2; clone_size: .; j_call: TRBJ2-1
cdr3_aa: CASSVDRALYNEQFF; cdr3_nt: TGTGCCAGCAGTGTGGACAGGGCGCTTTACAATGAGCAGTTCTTC; v_call: TRBV2; d_call: TRBD1; clone_size: many; j_call: TRBJ2-1
cdr3_aa: CASSLRPGNQPQHF; cdr3_nt: TGTGCCAGCAGTTTAAGGCCCGGCAATCAGCCCCAGCATTTT; v_call: TRBV27; d_call: .; clone_size: many; j_call: TRBJ1-5
cdr3_aa: CSASTPAGNTIYF; cdr3_nt: TGCAGTGCTAGCACGCCAGCTGGAAACACCATATATTTT; v_call: TRBV20-1; d_call: .; clone_size: .; j_call: TRBJ1-3
cdr3_aa: CSVSQGYEKLFF; cdr3_nt: TGCAGCGTTTCCCAGGGCTATGAAAAACTGTTTTTT; v_call: TRBV29-1; d_call: .; clone_size: .; j_call: TRBJ1-4
cdr3_aa: CASRRGGEKLFF; cdr3_nt: TGTGCCAGCAGACGTGGGGGGGAAAAACTGTTTTTT; v_call: TRBV6-2/TRBV6-3; d_call: .; clone_size: .; j_call: TRBJ1-4
cdr3_aa: CASSQAQLASGNTIYF; cdr3_nt: TGCGCCAGCAGCCAAGCTCAGCTTGCCTCTGGAAACACCATATATTTT; v_call: TRBV4-3; d_call: .; clone_size: few; j_call: TRBJ1-3
cdr3_aa: CASGGTFSYEQYF; cdr3_nt: TGTGCCAGCGGCGGGACATTCTCCTACGAGCAGTACTTC; v_call: TRBV2; d_call: .; clone_size: many; j_call: TRBJ2-7
cdr3_aa: CASSFGGVTGELFF; cdr3_nt: TGTGCCAGCAGTTTCGGGGGGGTAACCGGGGAGCTGTTTTTT; v_call: TRBV25-1; d_call: TRBD2; clone_size: .; j_call: TRBJ2-2
cdr3_aa: CASLLQGDSPLHF; cdr3_nt: TGTGCCAGCCTCTTGCAGGGGGACTCACCCCTCCACTTT; v_call: TRBV2; d_call: TRBD1; clone_size: few; j_call: TRBJ1-6
cdr3_aa: CASSLTGSDSPLHF; cdr3_nt: TGTGCCAGCAGCTTGACAGGGAGTGATTCACCCCTCCACTTT; v_call: TRBV7-2; d_call: TRBD1; clone_size: many; j_call: TRBJ1-6
cdr3_aa: CASRSLATNTGELFF; cdr3_nt: TGCGCCAGCAGGTCACTAGCGACGAACACCGGGGAGCTGTTTTTT; v_call: TRBV5-1; d_call: TRBD2; clone_size: many; j_call: TRBJ2-2
cdr3_aa: CASRSGRDNEQFF; cdr3_nt: TGTGCCAGTAGGAGTGGCAGGGACAATGAGCAGTTCTTC; v_call: TRBV12-3/TRBV12-4; d_call: .; clone_size: many; j_call: TRBJ2-1
cdr3_aa: CASSPDPGRNQPQHF; cdr3_nt: TGCGCCAGCAGCCCCGACCCAGGCCGCAATCAGCCCCAGCATTTT; v_call: TRBV5-1; d_call: .; clone_size: .; j_call: TRBJ1-5
cdr3_aa: CASSPTSGAGGGQFF; cdr3_nt: TGTGCCAGCAGTCCAACTAGCGGGGCTGGAGGGGGGCAGTTCTTC; v_call: TRBV12-3/TRBV12-4; d_call: TRBD2; clone_size: many; j_call: TRBJ2-1
cdr3_aa: CASSFTGGQPQHF; cdr3_nt: TGTGCCAGCAGCTTTACAGGTGGTCAGCCCCAGCATTTT; v_call: TRBV5-6; d_call: .; clone_size: many; j_call: TRBJ1-5
cdr3_aa: CASEPPGGGRNNEQFF; cdr3_nt: TGCGCCAGCGAACCTCCCGGCGGGGGGAGAAACAATGAGCAGTTCTTC; v_call: TRBV5-1; d_call: TRBD2; clone_size: many; j_call: TRBJ2-1
cdr3_aa: CASSYAGQGDTQYF; cdr3_nt: TGTGCCAGCAGTTACGCAGGACAGGGCGATACGCAGTATTTT; v_call: TRBV6-5; d_call: TRBD1; clone_size: many; j_call: TRBJ2-3
cdr3_aa: CASSPPNGNTIYF; cdr3_nt: TGTGCCAGCAGCCCGCCGAACGGAAACACCATATATTTT; v_call: TRBV7-9; d_call: .; clone_size: .; j_call: TRBJ1-3
cdr3_aa: CASRYGGGNQPQHF; cdr3_nt: TGTGCCAGCAGGTACGGGGGGGGCAATCAGCCCCAGCATTTT; v_call: TRBV27; d_call: .; clone_size: few; j_call: TRBJ1-5
cdr3_aa: CASSLGGSGATDTQYF; cdr3_nt: TGTGCCAGCAGCTTAGGGGGTAGCGGGGCAACAGATACGCAGTATTTT; v_call: TRBV7-2; d_call: TRBD2; clone_size: few; j_call: TRBJ2-3